The sample holds a few counts of the clone carrying this T cell receptor beta chain. Its antigen is currently unknown. This sample is part of a study of T cells after yellow fever vaccination. Points from the study as a whole: Most clones from primary vaccination resurfaced after the booster (about 96% CD4, around 90% CD8).

The germline gives CDR1 SEHNR, CDR2 FQNEAQ (reference sequence). This CDR3 comprises 16 residues. The V and J ends lost 5 bases and 2 bases, in that order; junction bases with no gene match: 9. TCRdb processed the 5' RACE reads anew with MiXCR; each CDR3 protein has one entry. The sample lists about 160,000 distinct CDR3 sequences, approximately 10% occurring once. This sequence originates from a man between 18 and 35 years old who received the YFV17D yellow fever vaccine. This sample comprised CD8+ T cells sorted from PBMCs, obtained 45 days after the yellow fever booster vaccination. This chain uses TRBV7-9 with TRBJ1-5; 7 nucleotides match TRBD1. CDR3 sequence: CASSATTGDGNQPQHF. The CDR3 DNA sequence: TGTGCCAGCAGCGCGACTACAGGGGATGGCAATCAGCCCCAGCATTTT.